This T cell receptor beta chain comes out of a study of T cell changes during pregnancy in multiple sclerosis. Assay: immunoSEQ multiplex PCR; the TCRdb copy retains only in-frame clones and omits some. In the table there are more than 60,000 clones, roughly 90% of which are singletons. The junction had 4 bases not matched to a gene; V was cut back by 5 bases and J by 9 bases. The CDR3 covers 14 residues. CDR1 and CDR2 from the germline V gene are MNHEY and SMNVEV (reference sequence). The sample in question was CD4+ T cells from peripheral blood mononuclear cells, obtained in the third trimester of pregnancy. This clonotype was sampled from a female donor in good health, enrolled as a control in a pregnancy study. V and J are TRBV27 and TRBJ2-7, with 16 bases that match TRBD2. CDR3 sequence: CASSVGTSGGGQYF. The CDR3 DNA reads TGTGCCAGCAGTGTCGGGACTAGCGGGGGGGGGCAGTACTTC.